The source of this T cell receptor beta chain is a study of OX40 agonist ivuxolimab in advanced cancers. Here immunoSEQ multiplex PCR was the method, and the copy in TCRdb shows in-frame clones only, minus some. The repertoire holds fewer than 80,000 clones, with around 86% as singletons. Regarding the study as a whole: Also present in some nonresponders was a low level of normalized T-cell clonal expansion.

The CDR3 is made up of 16 amino acids. V was cut by 6 bases and J by 3 bases, with 21 bases left in between. Germline V gives CDR1 KGHSH, CDR2 LQKENI. Details on this clone: What it binds is unknown.

The rearrangement uses TRBV18 and TRBJ2-7; D gene uncertain. The receptor's source is an adult with an advanced solid tumor such as melanoma, head and neck, liver or kidney cancer. Sequencing used CD4+ or CD8+ T cells sorted from blood, obtained in a trial of the OX40 agonist ivuxolimab. CDR3 in amino acids: CASSHLPGSRSYEQYF. The CDR3 region has the DNA TGTGCCAGCTCCCACCTCCCAGGAAGTAGGAGCTACGAGCAGTACTTC.